The clone carrying this T cell receptor beta chain was observed at least ten times. Its antigen is not identified. Between roughly 19,000 and 1,100,000 sorted cells, with 10%, 30% or 50% RNA, yielded naive CD8 libraries. The CDR3 has 15 residues. Germline V CDR1 and CDR2: LNHDA, SQIVND (reference sequence). With 5 bases clipped from V and 0 bases from J, the junction kept 6 bases outside the gene matches. This sample is drawn from a study of molecular identifiers for immune sequencing clone quantification. In the study overall: Replicates involved a five-way split of RNA from roughly 20,000 or 100,000 naive CD8 cells, with sequencing of four.

TCRdb redid the calling of the PCR reads with MiXCR, one entry per CDR3 protein. There are roughly 90,000 distinct CDR3 sequences in the sample; 19% occur only once, and about 0.85% lies in the top ten. Study-level results: The share of molecules held by clones above 20 RNA copies was over 99% in effector cells and under 1% in naive cells. Approximately 910,000 naive cells reportedly did not prevent detection of spiked Jurkat TCR RNA from one cell.

The clonotype originates from a human donor in good health. Some libraries in this study had Jurkat cell RNA spiked in. The sample was naive CD8+ T cells from blood, with Jurkat cell RNA spiked in. Subset of the sample: FACS-sorted CD8+CD4-CCR7+CD45RA+ naive T cells. This chain links TRBV19 with TRBJ2-7, with 8 bases aligning to TRBD1. CDR3: CASSPTGAYSYEQYF. The CDR3 nucleotides read TGTGCCAGTAGTCCGACAGGGGCGTACTCCTACGAGCAGTACTTC.